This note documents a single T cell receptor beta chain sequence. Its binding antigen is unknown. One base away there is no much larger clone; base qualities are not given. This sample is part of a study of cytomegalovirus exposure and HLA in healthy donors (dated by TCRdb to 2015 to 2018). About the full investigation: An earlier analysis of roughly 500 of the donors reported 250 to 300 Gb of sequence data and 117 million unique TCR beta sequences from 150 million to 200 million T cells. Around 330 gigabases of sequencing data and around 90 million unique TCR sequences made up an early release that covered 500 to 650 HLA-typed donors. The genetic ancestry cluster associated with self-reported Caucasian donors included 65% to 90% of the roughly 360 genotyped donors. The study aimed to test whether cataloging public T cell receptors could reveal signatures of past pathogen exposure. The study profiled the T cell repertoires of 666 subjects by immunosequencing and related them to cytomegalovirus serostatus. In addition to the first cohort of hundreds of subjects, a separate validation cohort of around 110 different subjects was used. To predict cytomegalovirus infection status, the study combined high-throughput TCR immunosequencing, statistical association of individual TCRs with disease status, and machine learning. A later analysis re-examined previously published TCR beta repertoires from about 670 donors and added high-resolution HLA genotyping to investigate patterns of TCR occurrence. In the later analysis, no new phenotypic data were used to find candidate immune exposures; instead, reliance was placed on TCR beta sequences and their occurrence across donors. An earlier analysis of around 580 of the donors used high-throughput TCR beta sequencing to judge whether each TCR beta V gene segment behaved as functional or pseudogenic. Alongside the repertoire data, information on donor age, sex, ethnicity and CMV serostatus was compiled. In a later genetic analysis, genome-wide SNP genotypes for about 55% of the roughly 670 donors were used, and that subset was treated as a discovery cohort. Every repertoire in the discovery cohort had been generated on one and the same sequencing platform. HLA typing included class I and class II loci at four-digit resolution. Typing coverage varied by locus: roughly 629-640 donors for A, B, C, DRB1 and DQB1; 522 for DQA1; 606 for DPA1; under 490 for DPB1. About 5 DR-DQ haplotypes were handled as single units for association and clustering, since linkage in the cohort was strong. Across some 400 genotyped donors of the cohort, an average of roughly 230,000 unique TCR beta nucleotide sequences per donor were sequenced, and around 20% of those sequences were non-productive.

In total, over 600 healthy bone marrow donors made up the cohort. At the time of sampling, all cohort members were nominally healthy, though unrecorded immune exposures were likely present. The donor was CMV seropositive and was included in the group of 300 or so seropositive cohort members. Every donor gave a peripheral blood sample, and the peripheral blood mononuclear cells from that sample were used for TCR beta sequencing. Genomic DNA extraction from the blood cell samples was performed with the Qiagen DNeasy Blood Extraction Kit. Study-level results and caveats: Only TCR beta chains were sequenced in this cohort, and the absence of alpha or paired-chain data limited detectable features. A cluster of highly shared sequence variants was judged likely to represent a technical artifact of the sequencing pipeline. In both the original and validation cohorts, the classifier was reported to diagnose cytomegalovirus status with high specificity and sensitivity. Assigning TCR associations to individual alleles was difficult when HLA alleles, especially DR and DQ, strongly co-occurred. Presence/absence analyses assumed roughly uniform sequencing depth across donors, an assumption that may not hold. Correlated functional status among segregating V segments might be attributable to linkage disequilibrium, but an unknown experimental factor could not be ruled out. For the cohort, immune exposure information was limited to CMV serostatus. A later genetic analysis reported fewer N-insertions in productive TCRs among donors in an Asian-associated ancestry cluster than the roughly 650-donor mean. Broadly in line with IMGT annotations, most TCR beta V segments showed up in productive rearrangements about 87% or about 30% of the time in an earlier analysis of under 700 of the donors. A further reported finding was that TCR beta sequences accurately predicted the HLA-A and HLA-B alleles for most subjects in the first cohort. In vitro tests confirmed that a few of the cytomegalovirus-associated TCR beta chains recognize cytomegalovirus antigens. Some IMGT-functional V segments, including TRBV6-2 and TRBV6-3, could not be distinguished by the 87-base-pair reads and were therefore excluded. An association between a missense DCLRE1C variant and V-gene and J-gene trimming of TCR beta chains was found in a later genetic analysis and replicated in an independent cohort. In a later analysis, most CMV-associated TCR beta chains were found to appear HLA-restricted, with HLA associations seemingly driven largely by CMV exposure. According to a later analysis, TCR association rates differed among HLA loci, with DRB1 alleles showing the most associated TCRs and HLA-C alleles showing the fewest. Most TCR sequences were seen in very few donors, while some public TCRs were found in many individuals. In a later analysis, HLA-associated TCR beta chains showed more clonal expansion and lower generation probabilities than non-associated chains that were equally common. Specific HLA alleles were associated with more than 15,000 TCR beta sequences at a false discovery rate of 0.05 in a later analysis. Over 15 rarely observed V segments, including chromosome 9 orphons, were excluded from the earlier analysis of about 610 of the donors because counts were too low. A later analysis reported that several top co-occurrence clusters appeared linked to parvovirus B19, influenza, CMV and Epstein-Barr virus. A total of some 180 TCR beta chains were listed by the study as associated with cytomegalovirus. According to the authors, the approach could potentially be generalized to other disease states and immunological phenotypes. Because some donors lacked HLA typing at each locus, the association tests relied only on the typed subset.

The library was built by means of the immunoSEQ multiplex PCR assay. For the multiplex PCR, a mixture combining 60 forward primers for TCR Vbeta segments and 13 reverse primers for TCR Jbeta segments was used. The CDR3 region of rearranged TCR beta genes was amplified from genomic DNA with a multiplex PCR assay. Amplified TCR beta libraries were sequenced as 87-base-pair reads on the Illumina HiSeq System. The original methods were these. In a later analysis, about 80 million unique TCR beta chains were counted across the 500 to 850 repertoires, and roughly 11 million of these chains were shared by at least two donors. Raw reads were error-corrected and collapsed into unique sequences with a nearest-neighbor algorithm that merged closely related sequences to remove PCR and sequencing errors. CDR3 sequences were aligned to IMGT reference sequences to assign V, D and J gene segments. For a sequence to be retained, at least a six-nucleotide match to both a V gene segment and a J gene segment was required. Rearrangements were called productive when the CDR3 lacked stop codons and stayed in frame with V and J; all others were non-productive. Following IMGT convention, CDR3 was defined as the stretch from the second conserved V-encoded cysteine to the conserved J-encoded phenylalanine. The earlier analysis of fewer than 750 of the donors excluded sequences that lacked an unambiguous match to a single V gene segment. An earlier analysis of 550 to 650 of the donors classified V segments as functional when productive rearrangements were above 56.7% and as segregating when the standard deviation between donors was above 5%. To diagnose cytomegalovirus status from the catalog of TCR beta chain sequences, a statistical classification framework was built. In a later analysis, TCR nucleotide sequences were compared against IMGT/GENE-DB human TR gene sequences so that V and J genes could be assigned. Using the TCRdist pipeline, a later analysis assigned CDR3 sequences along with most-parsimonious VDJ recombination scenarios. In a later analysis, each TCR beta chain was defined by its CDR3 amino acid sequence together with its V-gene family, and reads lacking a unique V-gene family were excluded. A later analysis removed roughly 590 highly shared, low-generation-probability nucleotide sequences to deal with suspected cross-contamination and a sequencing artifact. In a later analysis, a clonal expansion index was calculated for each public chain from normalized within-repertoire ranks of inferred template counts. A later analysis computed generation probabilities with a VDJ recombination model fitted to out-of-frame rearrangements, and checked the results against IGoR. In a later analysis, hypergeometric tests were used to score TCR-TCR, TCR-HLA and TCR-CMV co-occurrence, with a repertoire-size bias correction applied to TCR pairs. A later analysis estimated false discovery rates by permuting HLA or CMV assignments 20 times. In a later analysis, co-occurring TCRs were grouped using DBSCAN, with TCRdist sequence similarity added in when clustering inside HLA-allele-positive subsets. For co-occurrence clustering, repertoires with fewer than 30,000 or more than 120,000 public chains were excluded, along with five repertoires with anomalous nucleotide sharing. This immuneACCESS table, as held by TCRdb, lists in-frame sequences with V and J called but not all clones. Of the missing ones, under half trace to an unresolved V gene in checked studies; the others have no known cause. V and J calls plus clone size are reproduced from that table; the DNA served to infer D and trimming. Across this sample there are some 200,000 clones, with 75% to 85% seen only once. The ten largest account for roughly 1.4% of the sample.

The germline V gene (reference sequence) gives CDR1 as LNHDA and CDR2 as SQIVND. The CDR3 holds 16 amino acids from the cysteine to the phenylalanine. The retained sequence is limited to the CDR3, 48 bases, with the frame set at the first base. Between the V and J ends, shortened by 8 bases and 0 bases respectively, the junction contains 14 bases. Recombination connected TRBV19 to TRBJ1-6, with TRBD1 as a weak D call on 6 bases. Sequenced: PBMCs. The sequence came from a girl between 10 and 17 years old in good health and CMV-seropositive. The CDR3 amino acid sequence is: CASSRQANSYNSPLHF. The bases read TGTGCCAGTTCCCGACAGGCTAACTCCTATAATTCACCCCTCCACTTT.